This T cell receptor (beta chain) came from a study of multiple sclerosis patients with progressive multifocal leukoencephalopathy. Study-wide results and caveats: Whether JC virus or general immunocompromise explains the findings remained unclear.

In germline, CDR1 is SSHAT, CDR2 FNYEAQ (reference sequence). The CDR3 extends over 14 amino acids. The germline V and J ends were trimmed by 0 bases and 3 bases, with 7 bases remaining between them. Time point described: before natalizumab initiation. Every listed patient previously received interferon beta; all PML patients were women. T0 refers to blood drawn before natalizumab was first infused. The repertoire was sequenced with immunoSEQ multiplex PCR; TCRdb's copy has only in-frame clones and lacks some. The table lists around 30,000 clones, over 75% of them singletons. A single count supports this clone. The antigen is undetermined.

The sequence was obtained from a human donor with multiple sclerosis. The chain joins TRBV7-7 to TRBJ2-3; tentative D call: TRBD2 (6 bases). Input material: PBMCs. The CDR3 DNA is TGTGCCAGCAGCTTAGCTGGGGGGACAGATACGCAGTATTTT. Its translation: CASSLAGGTDTQYF.